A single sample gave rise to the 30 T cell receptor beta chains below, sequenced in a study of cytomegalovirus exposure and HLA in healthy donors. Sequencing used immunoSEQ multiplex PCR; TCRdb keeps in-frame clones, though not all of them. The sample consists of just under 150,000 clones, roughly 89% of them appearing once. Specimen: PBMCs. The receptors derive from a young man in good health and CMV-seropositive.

The DNA of the CDR3 is TGTGCCAGCAGCCAAGTAGGGACTATCACAGATACGCAGTATTTT. This encodes CASSQVGTITDTQYF. This chain links TRBV4-2 with TRBJ2-3, with 7 bases aligning to TRBD2. The CDR3 extends over 15 amino acids. The V and J ends lost 1 base and 2 bases, in that order; junction bases with no gene match: 3. Looked up from germline, CDR1 is LGHNA and CDR2 is YNFKEQ.

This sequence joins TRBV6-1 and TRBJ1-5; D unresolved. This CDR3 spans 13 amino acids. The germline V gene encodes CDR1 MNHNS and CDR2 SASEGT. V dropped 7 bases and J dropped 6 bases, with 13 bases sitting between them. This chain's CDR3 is CASTRQAGQPQHF. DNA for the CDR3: TGTGCCAGCACCAGGCAGGCGGGTCAGCCCCAGCATTTT.

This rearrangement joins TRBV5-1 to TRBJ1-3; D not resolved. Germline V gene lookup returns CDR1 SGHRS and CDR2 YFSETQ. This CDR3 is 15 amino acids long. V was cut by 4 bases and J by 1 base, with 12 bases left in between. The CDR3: CASSVGDLSGNTIYF. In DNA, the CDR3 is TGCGCCAGCAGCGTCGGGGATCTGTCTGGAAACACCATATATTTT.

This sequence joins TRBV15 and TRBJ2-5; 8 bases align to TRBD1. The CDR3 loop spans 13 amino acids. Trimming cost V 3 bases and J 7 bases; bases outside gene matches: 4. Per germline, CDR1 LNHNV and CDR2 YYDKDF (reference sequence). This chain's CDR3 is CATSSRTGPTQYF. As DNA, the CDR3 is TGTGCCACCAGCAGTCGGACAGGGCCGACCCAGTACTTC. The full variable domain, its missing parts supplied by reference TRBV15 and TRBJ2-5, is DAMVIQNPRYQVTQFGKPVTLSCSQTLNHNVMYWYQQKSSQAPKLLFHYYDKDFNNEADTPDNFQSRRPNTSFCFLDIRSPGLGDTAMYLCATSSRTGPTQYFGPGTRLLVL.

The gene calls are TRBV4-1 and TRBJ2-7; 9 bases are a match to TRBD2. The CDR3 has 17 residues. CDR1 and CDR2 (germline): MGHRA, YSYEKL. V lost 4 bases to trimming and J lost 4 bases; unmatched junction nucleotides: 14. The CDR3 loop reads CASSPSGRGGFGYEQYF. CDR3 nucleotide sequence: TGCGCCAGCAGCCCTTCTGGGCGGGGGGGCTTCGGGTACGAGCAGTACTTC.

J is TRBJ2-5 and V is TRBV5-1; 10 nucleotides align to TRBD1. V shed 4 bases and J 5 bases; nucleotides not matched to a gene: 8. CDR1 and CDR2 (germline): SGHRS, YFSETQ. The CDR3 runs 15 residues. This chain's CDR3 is CASSRDRGPSETQYF. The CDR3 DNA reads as TGCGCCAGCAGCCGGGACAGGGGACCCTCGGAGACCCAGTACTTC.

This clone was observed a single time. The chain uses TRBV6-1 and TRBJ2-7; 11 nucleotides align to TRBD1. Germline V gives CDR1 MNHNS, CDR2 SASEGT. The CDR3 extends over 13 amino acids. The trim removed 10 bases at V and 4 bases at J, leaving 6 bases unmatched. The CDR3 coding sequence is TGTGCCACCCTAGGACAGGGGGCTTACGAGCAGTACTTC. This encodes CATLGQGAYEQYF.

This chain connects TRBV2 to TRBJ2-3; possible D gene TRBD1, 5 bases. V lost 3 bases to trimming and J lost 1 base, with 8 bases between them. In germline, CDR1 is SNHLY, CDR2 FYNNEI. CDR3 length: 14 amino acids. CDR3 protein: CASSDRARTDTQYF. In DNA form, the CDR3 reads TGTGCCAGCAGTGACAGGGCTCGCACAGATACGCAGTATTTT.

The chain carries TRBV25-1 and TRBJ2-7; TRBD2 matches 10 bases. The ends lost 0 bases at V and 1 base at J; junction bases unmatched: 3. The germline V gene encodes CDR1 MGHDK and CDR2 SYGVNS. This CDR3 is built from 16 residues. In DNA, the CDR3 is TGTGCCAGCAGTGAATATTCTAGCGGGAGATCCTACGAGCAGTACTTC. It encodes CASSEYSSGRSYEQYF.

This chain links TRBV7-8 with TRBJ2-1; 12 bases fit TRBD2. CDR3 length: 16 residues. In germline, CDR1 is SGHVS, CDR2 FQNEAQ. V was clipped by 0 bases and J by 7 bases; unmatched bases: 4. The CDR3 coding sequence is TGTGCCAGCAGCTTAGCTCGCACTAGCGGGGGGAATGAGCAGTTCTTC. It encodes CASSLARTSGGNEQFF.

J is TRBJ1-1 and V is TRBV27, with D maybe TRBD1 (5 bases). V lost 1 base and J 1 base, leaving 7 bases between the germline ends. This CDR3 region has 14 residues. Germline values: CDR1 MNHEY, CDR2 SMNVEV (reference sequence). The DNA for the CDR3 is TGTGCCAGCAGTTTATGGGGCGGGAACACTGAAGCTTTCTTT. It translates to CASSLWGGNTEAFF.

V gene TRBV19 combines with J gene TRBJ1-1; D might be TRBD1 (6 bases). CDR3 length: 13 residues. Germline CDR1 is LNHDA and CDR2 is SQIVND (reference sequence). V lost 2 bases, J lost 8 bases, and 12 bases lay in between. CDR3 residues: CASSIQQGIEAFF. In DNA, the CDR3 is TGTGCCAGTAGTATACAACAGGGCATCGAAGCTTTCTTT.

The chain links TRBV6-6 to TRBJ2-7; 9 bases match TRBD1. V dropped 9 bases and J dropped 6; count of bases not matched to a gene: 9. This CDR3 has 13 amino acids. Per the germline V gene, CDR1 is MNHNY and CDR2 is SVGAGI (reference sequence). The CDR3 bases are TGTGCCAGTCAAAGGGGACAGGGTCTCGAGCAGTACTTC. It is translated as CASQRGQGLEQYF.

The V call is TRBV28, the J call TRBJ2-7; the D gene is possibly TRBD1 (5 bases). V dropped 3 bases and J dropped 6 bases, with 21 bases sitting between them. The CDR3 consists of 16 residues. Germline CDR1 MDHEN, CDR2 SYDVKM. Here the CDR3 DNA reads TGTGCCAGCAGTTTTGGGTTAACAGGACGGCAAGGCGAGCAGTACTTC. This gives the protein CASSFGLTGRQGEQYF.

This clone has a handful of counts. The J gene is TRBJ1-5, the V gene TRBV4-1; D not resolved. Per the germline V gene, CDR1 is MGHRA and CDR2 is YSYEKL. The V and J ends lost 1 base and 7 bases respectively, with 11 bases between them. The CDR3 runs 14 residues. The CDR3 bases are TGCGCCAGCAGCCAAGCAGGTGAAGAACAGCCCCAGCATTTT. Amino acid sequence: CASSQAGEEQPQHF.

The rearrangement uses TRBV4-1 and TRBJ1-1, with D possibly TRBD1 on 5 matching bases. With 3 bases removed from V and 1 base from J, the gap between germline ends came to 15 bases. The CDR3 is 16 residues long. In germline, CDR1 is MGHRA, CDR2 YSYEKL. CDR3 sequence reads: CASSHRQIVKNTEAFF. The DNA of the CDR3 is TGCGCCAGCAGCCACCGACAGATAGTCAAGAACACTGAAGCTTTCTTT.

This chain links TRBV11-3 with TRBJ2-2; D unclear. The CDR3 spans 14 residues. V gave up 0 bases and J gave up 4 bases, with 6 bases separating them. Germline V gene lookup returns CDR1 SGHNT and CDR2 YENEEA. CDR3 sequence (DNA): TGTGCCAGCAGCTTAGATGCGAGCACCGGGGAGCTGTTTTTT. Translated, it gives CASSLDASTGELFF.

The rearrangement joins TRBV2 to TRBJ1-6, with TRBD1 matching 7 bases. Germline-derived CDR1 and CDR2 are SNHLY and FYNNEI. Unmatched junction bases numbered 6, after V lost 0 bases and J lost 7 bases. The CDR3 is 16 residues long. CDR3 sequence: CASSEARAGGNSPLHF. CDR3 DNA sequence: TGTGCCAGCAGTGAAGCGCGGGCAGGGGGAAATTCACCCCTCCACTTT.

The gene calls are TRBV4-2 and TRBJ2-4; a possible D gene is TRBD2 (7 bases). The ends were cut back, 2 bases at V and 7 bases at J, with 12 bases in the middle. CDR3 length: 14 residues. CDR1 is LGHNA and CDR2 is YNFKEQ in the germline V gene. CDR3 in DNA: TGTGCCAGCAGCCAACGAGGGGGGGTGAACATTCAGTACTTC. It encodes CASSQRGGVNIQYF.

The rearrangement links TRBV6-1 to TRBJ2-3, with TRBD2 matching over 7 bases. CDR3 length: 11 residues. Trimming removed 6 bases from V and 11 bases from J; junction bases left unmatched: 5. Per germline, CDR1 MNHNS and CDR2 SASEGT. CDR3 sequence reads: CASSPGTKQYF. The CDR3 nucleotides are TGTGCCAGCAGCCCCGGGACTAAGCAGTATTTT.

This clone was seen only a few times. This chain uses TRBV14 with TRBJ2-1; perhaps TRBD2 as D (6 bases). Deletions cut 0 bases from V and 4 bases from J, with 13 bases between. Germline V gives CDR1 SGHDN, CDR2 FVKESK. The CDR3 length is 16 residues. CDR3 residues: CASSQEPGGVYNEQFF. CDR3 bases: TGTGCCAGCAGCCAAGAGCCGGGCGGGGTTTACAATGAGCAGTTCTTC.

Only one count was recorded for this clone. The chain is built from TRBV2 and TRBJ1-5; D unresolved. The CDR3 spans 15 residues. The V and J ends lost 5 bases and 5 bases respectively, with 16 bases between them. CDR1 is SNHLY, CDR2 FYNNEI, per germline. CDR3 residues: CASSPRTSPDQPQHF. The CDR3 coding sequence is TGTGCCAGCAGTCCACGGACTAGCCCCGATCAGCCCCAGCATTTT. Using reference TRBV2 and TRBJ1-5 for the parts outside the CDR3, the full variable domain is EPEVTQTPSHQVTQMGQEVILRCVPISNHLYFYWYRQILGQKVEFLVSFYNNEISEKSEIFDDQFSVERPDGSNFTLKIRSTKLEDSAMYFCASSPRTSPDQPQHFGDGTRLSIL.

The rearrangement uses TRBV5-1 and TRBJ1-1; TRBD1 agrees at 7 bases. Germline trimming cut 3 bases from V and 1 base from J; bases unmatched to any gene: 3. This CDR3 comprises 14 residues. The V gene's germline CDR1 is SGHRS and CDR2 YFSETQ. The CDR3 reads CASSWDSQNTEAFF. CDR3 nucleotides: TGCGCCAGCAGCTGGGACAGCCAGAACACTGAAGCTTTCTTT.

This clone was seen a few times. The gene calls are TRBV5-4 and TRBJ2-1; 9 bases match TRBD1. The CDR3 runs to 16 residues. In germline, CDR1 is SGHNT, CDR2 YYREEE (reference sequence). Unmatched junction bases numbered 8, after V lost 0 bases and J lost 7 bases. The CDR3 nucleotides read TGTGCCAGCAGCTTGGGGGGGACAGGGTATGGGAATGAGCAGTTCTTC. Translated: CASSLGGTGYGNEQFF. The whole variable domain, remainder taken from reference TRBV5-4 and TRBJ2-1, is ETGVTQSPTHLIKTRGQQVTLRCSSQSGHNTVSWYQQALGQGPQFIFQYYREEENGRGNFPPRFSGLQFPNYSSELNVNALELDDSALYLCASSLGGTGYGNEQFFGPGTRLTVL.

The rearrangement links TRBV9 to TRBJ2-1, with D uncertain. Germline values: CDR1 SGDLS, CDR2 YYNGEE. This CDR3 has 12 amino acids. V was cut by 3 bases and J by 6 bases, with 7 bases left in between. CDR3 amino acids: CASSATVNEQFF. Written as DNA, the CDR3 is TGTGCCAGCAGCGCGACTGTCAATGAGCAGTTCTTC.

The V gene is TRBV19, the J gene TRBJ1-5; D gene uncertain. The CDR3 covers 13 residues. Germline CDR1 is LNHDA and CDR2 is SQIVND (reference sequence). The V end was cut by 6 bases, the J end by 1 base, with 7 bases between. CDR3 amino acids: CASRRESNQPQHF. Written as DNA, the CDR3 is TGTGCCAGTAGGAGGGAGAGCAATCAGCCCCAGCATTTT.

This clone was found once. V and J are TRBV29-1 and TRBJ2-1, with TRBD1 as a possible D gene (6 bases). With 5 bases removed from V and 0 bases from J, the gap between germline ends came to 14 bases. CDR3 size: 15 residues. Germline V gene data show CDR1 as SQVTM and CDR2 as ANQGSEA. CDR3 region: CSVLGGRSSYNEQFF. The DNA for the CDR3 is TGCAGCGTTCTTGGGGGCCGCAGCTCCTACAATGAGCAGTTCTTC.

CDR3 amino acids: CASSMTGWEEKLFF. The CDR3, as DNA: TGTGCCAGCAGCATGACAGGGTGGGAGGAAAAACTGTTTTTT. The chain links TRBV13 to TRBJ1-4; 7 nucleotides match TRBD1. The length of the CDR3 is 14 residues. V shed 5 bases, J shed 8 bases, and the junction held 8 bases outside the gene matches. In germline, CDR1 is PRHDT, CDR2 FYEKMQ (reference sequence).

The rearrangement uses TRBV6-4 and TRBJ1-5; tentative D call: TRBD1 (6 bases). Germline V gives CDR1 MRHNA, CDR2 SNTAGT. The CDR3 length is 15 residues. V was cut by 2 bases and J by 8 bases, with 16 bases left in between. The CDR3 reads CASSDLRGAREPQHF. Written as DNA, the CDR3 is TGTGCCAGCAGTGACCTCCGGGGGGCTAGGGAGCCCCAGCATTTT.

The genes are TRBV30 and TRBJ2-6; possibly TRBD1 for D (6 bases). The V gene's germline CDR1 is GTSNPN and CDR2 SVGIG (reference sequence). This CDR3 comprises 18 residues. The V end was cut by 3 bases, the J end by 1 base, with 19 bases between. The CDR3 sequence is CAWRVQGFLLSGANVLTF. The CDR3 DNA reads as TGTGCCTGGAGGGTCCAGGGGTTCCTCCTTTCTGGGGCCAACGTCCTGACTTTC.